This T cell receptor (beta chain) was captured by sequencing in a study of vaccination and CD4 T cells after COVID-19. This clonotype is medium-sized by share. What it binds is not known. With the Oncomine TCR Beta short-read assay, DNA from cultured CD4+ T cells was sequenced. TCRdb called the PCR reads again in MiXCR, with one record for every CDR3 protein. The sample shows some 23,000 distinct CDR3 sequences, about 45% of them seen only once. The sample's time point: late sampling 161 to 241 days after vaccination in a few convalescent patients. Stated treatment: approximately nine-day PBMC culture with coronavirus spike peptide pools or control peptides (ViraFEST assay). The CDR3 has 16 residues. Unmatched junction bases numbered 11, after V lost 3 bases and J lost 4 bases. Germline V gene sequence: CDR1 MDHEN, CDR2 SYDVKM.

Specimen: CD4+ T cells from blood, cultured in vitro, collected about 7 months after SARS-CoV-2 vaccination. This clonotype originated in a human donor who had recovered from COVID-19. The chain links TRBV28 to TRBJ2-7; 8 bases map to TRBD2. CDR3 sequence reads: CASSFDRLRGRYEQYF. The CDR3 bases are TGTGCCAGCAGTTTCGATCGACTACGCGGGAGGTACGAGCAGTACTTC.